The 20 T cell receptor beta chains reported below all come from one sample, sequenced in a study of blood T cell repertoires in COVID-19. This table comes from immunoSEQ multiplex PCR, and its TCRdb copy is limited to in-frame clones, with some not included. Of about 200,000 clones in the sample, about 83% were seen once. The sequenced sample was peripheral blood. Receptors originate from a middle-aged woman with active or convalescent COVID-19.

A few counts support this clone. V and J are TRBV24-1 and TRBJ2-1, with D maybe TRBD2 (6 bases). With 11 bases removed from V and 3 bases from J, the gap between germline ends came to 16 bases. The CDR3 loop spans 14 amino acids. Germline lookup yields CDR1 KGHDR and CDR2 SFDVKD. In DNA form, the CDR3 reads TGTGCCATCTCCCTAGGGGAGGACTACAATGAGCAGTTCTTC. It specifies CAISLGEDYNEQFF.

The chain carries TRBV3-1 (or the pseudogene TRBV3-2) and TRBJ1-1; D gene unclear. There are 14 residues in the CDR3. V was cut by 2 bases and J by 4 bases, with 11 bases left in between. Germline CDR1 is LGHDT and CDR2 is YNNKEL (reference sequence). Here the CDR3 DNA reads TGTGCCAGCAGCCAACCGGGCCGGGGCACTGAAGCTTTCTTT. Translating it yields CASSQPGRGTEAFF.

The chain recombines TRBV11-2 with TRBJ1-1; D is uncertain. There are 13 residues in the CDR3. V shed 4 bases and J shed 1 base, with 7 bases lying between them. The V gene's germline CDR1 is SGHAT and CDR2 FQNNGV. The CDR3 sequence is CASSSRQNTEAFF. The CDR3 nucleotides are TGTGCCAGCAGCTCCCGACAGAACACTGAAGCTTTCTTT.

The CDR3 bases are TGTGCCAGCAGCCTCTATAATTCACCCCTCCACTTT. Translation gives CASSLYNSPLHF. V gene TRBV11-2 combines with J gene TRBJ1-6; no reliable D call. The V end was cut by 5 bases, the J end by 3 bases, with 2 bases between. The CDR3 contains 12 residues. The germline V gene has CDR1 SGHAT and CDR2 FQNNGV.

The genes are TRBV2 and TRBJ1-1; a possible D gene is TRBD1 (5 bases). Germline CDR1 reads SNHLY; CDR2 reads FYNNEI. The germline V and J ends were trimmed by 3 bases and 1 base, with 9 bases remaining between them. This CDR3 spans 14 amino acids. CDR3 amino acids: CASSEGGWNTEAFF. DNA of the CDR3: TGTGCCAGCAGTGAGGGGGGGTGGAACACTGAAGCTTTCTTT.

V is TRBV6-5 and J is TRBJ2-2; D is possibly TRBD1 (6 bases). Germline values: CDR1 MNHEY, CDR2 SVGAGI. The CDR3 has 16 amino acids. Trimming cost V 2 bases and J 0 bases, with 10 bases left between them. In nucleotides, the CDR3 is TGTGCCAGCAGTTACCGAGGGGGTTCGAACACCGGGGAGCTGTTTTTT. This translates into CASSYRGGSNTGELFF.

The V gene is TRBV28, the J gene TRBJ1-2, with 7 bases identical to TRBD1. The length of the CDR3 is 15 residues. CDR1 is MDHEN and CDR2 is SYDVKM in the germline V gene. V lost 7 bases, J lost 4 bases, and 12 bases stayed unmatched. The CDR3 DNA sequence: TGTGCCAGCACCCCCCCCCGGACAGGAGTCTATGGCTACACCTTC. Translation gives CASTPPRTGVYGYTF.

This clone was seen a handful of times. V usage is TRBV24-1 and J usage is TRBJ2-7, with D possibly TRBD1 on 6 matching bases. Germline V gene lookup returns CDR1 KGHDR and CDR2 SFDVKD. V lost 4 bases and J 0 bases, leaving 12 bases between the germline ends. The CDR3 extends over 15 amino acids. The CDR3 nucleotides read TGTGCCACCAGTGACTCGAGGGACAACTCCTACGAGCAGTACTTC. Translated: CATSDSRDNSYEQYF.

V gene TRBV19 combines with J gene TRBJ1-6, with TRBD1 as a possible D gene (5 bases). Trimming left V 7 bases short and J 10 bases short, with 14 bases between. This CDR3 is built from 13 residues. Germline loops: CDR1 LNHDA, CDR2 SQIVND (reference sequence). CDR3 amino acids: CASKGTLMSPLHF. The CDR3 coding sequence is TGTGCCAGTAAGGGGACTCTTATGTCACCCCTCCACTTT.

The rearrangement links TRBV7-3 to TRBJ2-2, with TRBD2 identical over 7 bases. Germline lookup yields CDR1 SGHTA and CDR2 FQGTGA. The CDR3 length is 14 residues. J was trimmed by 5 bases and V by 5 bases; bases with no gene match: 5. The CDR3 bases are TGTGCCAGCAGCCCCCGAGCGGGGACCGGGGAGCTGTTTTTT. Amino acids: CASSPRAGTGELFF.

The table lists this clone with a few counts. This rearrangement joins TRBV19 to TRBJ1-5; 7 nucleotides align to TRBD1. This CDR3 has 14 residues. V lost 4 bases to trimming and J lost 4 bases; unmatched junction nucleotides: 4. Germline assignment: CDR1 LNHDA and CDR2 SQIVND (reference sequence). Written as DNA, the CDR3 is TGTGCCAGTAGTACGCGGACAGGTAATCAGCCCCAGCATTTT. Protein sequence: CASSTRTGNQPQHF.

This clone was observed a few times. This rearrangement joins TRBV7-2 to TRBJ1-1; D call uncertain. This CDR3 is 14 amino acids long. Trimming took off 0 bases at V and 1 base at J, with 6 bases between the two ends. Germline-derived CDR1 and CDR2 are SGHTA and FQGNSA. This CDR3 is CASSLAFRNTEAFF. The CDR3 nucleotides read TGTGCCAGCAGCTTAGCCTTTCGGAACACTGAAGCTTTCTTT.

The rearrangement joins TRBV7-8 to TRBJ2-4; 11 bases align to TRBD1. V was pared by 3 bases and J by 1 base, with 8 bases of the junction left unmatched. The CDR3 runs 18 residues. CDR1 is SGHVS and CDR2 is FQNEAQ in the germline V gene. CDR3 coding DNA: TGTGCCAGCAGCTTGTATAGGACAGGGGGCCTTGCCAAAAACATTCAGTACTTC. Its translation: CASSLYRTGGLAKNIQYF. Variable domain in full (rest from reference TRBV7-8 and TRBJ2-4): GAGVSQSPRYKVAKRGQDVALRCDPISGHVSLFWYQQALGQGPEFLTYFQNEAQLDKSGLPSDRFFAERPEGSVSTLKIQRTQQEDSAVYLCASSLYRTGGLAKNIQYFGAGTRLSVL.

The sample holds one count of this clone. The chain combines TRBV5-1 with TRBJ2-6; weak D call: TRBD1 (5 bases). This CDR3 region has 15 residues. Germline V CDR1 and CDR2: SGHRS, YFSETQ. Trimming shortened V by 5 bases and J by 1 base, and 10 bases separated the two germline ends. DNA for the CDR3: TGCGCCAGCAGACAACGACAGTCTGGGGCCAACGTCCTGACTTTC. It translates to CASRQRQSGANVLTF.

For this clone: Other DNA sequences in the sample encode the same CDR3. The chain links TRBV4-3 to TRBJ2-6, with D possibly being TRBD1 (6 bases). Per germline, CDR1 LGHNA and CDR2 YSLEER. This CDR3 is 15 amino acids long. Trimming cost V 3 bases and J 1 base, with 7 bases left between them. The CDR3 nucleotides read TGCGCCAGCAGCCAGGACAGTTCTGGGGCCAACGTCCTGACTTTC. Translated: CASSQDSSGANVLTF.

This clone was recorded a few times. This CDR3 is CASSLMGQGGMQYF. CDR3 in DNA: TGTGCCAGCAGCTTGATGGGACAGGGGGGTATGCAGTACTTC. The rearrangement joins TRBV5-6 to TRBJ2-7; the match to TRBD1 covers 11 bases. The CDR3 has 14 amino acids. V shed 1 base, J shed 9 bases, and the junction held 6 bases outside the gene matches. Germline CDR1 is SGHDT and CDR2 is YYEEEE.

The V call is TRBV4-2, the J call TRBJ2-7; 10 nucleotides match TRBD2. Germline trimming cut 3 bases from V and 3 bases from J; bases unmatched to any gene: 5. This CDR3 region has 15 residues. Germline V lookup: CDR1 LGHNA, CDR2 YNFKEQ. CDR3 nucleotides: TGTGCCAGCAGCCATACTAGCGGGGCCCACTACGAGCAGTACTTC. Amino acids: CASSHTSGAHYEQYF.

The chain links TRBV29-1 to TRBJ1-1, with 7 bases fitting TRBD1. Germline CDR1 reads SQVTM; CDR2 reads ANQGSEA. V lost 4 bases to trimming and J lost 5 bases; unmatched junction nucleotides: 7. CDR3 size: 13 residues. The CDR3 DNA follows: TGCAGCGTTGCCCGCAGGGGGGAGACTGAAGCTTTCTTT. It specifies CSVARRGETEAFF.

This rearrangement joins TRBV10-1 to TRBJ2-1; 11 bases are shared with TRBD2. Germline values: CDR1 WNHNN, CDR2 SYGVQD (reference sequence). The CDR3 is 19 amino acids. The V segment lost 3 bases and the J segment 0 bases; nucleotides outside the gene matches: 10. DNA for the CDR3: TGCGCCAGCAGTGAAGAGGAGGCTAGCGGGGGGTTCTCCTACAATGAGCAGTTCTTC. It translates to CASSEEEASGGFSYNEQFF.

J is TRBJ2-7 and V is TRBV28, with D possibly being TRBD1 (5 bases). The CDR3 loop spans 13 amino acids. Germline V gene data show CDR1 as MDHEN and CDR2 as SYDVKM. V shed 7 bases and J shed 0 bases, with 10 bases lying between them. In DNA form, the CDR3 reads TGTGCCAGCAAGGGGTACGGCTCCTACGAGCAGTACTTC. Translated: CASKGYGSYEQYF.